This T cell receptor (beta chain) is from a study of cytomegalovirus exposure and HLA in healthy donors. Across the study: As released early, the data held about 85 million unique TCRs from HLA-typed donors.

The CDR3 has 17 residues. With V trimmed by 0 bases and J by 7 bases, 8 bases remained unmatched. Germline CDR1 ENHRY, CDR2 SYGVKD. This clone was seen a handful of times. Its antigen is not identified. The PCR was carried out with 60 Vbeta primers and 13 Jbeta primers. This table comes from immunoSEQ multiplex PCR, and its TCRdb copy is limited to in-frame clones, with some not included. This sample has tens of thousands of clones, with just over 70% found just once. Points from the study as a whole: TCR beta sequences reportedly predicted most subjects' HLA-A and HLA-B alleles accurately.

The chain employs TRBV10-3 and TRBJ2-1, with 11 bases fitting TRBD2. This sequence originates from a man in his sixties in good health and CMV-seronegative. The sample comprised PBMCs. The CDR3 sequence: CAISESSGGADVNEQFF. The CDR3 DNA is TGTGCCATCAGTGAGTCTAGCGGGGGGGCCGATGTGAATGAGCAGTTCTTC.